This is a list of T cell receptor beta chains from one sample in a study of identical twins. MiXCR, run by TCRdb on the 5' RACE reads, gives a single entry per CDR3 protein. This sample carries some 900,000 distinct CDR3 sequences, 12% of them seen once, and the ten largest clones take under 2%. The same sample was also used in a study of yellow fever vaccine responses in identical twins.

The sample comprised PBMCs. These receptors were obtained from a woman under 30 in good health. CDR3s include the opening cysteine and the closing phenylalanine or tryptophan. D genes are given only for firm matches. Not all rows give a size; the values are once, few, many and, for expanded clones, a class.

>-|TRBV5-1|TRBJ1-1|-
CASSLDLTEAFF
TGCGCCAGCAGCTTAGACCTCACTGAAGCTTTCTTT
>TRBD1|TRBV20-1|TRBJ2-1|-
CSARELGQVYNEQFF
TGCAGTGCTAGAGAGCTGGGACAGGTCTACAATGAGCAGTTCTTC
>-|TRBV14|TRBJ2-7|-
CASRATGSGPYEQYF
TGTGCCAGCAGAGCTACAGGGAGCGGGCCCTACGAGCAGTACTTC
>-|TRBV12-3/TRBV12-4|TRBJ2-1|few
CASSLRRRWEFF
TGTGCCAGCAGTTTAAGGAGGAGGTGGGAGTTCTTC
>-|TRBV21-1|TRBJ2-1|many
CASNRDTAQFF
TGTGCCAGTAACCGGGACACCGCGCAGTTCTTC
>-|TRBV18|TRBJ2-1|once
CASSPGAGKGNEQFF
TGTGCCAGCTCACCGGGCGCGGGGAAAGGGAATGAGCAGTTCTTC
>-|TRBV7-9|TRBJ2-3|many
CASSLGSVDTQYF
TGTGCCAGCAGTTTAGGTAGCGTAGATACGCAGTATTTT
>-|TRBV5-6|TRBJ1-1|few
CASSWGFAEAFF
TGTGCCAGCAGCTGGGGGTTCGCTGAAGCTTTCTTT
>-|TRBV5-6|TRBJ1-2|few
CASSSSGDYYGYTF
TGTGCCAGCAGCTCTTCAGGGGACTACTATGGCTACACCTTC
>TRBD2|TRBV10-3|TRBJ2-7|many
CAIGSLAGIYEQYF
TGTGCCATCGGTTCCCTAGCGGGAATCTACGAGCAGTACTTC
>-|TRBV12-3/TRBV12-4|TRBJ1-5|few
CASSFWRKSNQPQHF
TGTGCCAGCAGTTTTTGGAGAAAAAGCAATCAGCCCCAGCATTTT
>-|TRBV28|TRBJ1-6|-
CASGFGQISPLHF
TGTGCCAGCGGCTTCGGACAGATTTCACCCCTCCACTTT
>-|TRBV6-2/TRBV6-3|TRBJ2-3|-
CASSYVQTDTQYF
TGTGCCAGCAGTTACGTGCAGACAGATACGCAGTATTTT
>TRBD1|TRBV10-2|TRBJ2-2|-
CASQRAGGTGELFF
TGCGCCAGTCAAAGGGCAGGGGGCACCGGGGAGCTGTTTTTT
>TRBD1|TRBV12-3/TRBV12-4|TRBJ2-7|few
CASNGQGTLSSYEQYF
TGTGCCAGCAATGGACAGGGCACCTTATCTTCCTACGAGCAGTACTTC
>-|TRBV7-8|TRBJ2-7|few
CASTNRVLHEQYF
TGTGCCAGCACGAACAGGGTGCTCCACGAGCAGTACTTC
>-|TRBV6-1|TRBJ1-1|-
CASSPRSRGPQRRTEAFF
TGTGCCAGCAGCCCTCGGAGCCGCGGACCGCAGAGGCGTACTGAAGCTTTCTTT
>-|TRBV13|TRBJ1-6|few
CASRFSRESSYNSPLHF
TGTGCCAGCAGGTTCAGCCGGGAGAGCTCCTATAATTCACCCCTCCACTTT
>TRBD2|TRBV4-1|TRBJ2-1|-
CASSPLGGGGAFGEQFF
TGCGCCAGCAGCCCCCTGGGGGGCGGGGGGGCTTTCGGTGAGCAGTTCTTC
>-|TRBV20-1|TRBJ2-2|few
CSARQGPNTGELFF
TGCAGTGCTAGACAAGGCCCGAACACCGGGGAGCTGTTTTTT
>-|TRBV12-3/TRBV12-4|TRBJ1-1|many
CASSLEQLGLPEAFF
TGTGCCAGCAGTTTAGAACAACTGGGACTGCCTGAAGCTTTCTTT
>-|TRBV25-1|TRBJ1-2|-
CASSALGYGYTF
TGTGCCAGCAGTGCATTAGGTTATGGCTACACCTTC
>TRBD2|TRBV7-2|TRBJ2-5|few
CASSLGGLAGSQETQYF
TGTGCCAGCAGCTTAGGGGGGTTAGCGGGGAGCCAAGAGACCCAGTACTTC
>TRBD1|TRBV24-1|TRBJ2-1|many
CATSDFGQGAGNEQFF
TGTGCCACCAGTGATTTCGGACAGGGGGCTGGCAATGAGCAGTTCTTC
>-|TRBV6-5|TRBJ2-2|-
CASSHRLVTNTGELFF
TGTGCCAGCAGTCACCGACTAGTAACGAACACCGGGGAGCTGTTTTTT
>-|TRBV7-3|TRBJ1-1|few
CASSALWTDIYTEAFF
TGTGCCAGCAGCGCGCTATGGACGGATATATACACTGAAGCTTTCTTT
>TRBD1|TRBV5-1|TRBJ2-2|-
CASSILQGESGELFF
TGCGCCAGCAGCATACTACAGGGGGAGTCCGGGGAGCTGTTTTTT
>-|TRBV4-1|TRBJ2-1|-
CASSRIDTTYYNEQFF
TGCGCCAGCAGCCGGATAGACACAACCTACTACAATGAGCAGTTCTTC
>TRBD2|TRBV6-1|TRBJ2-1|-
CASSEGGWEQFF
TGTGCCAGCAGTGAGGGGGGGTGGGAGCAGTTCTTC
>-|TRBV2|TRBJ2-3|few
CANIRALWTDTQYF
TGTGCCAACATCCGAGCCCTATGGACAGATACGCAGTATTTT
>-|TRBV18|TRBJ2-3|-
CASSLKIDTQYF
TGTGCCAGCTCACTCAAAATAGATACGCAGTATTTT
>-|TRBV19|TRBJ1-1|-
CASSSGRIEAFF
TGTGCCAGTAGTTCCGGACGGATTGAAGCTTTCTTT
>-|TRBV7-8|TRBJ2-2|few
CASSPLGFTGELFF
TGTGCCAGCAGCCCACTGGGGTTCACCGGGGAGCTGTTTTTT
>-|TRBV6-2/TRBV6-3|TRBJ1-1|-
CASSGTSGSTEAFF
TGTGCCAGCAGTGGAACCTCAGGGTCCACTGAAGCTTTCTTT
>-|TRBV28|TRBJ1-1|-
CASSLPQGYNTEAFF
TGTGCCAGCAGTTTACCCCAGGGGTACAACACTGAAGCTTTCTTT